The TCR beta chain described here comes from a study of identical twins. Findings and caveats of the study: Cord blood beta clonotypes present at high abundance carried fewer insertions; no such pattern appeared in memory repertoires. Analyses based on zero insertions could be partly confounded by invariant MAIT and iNKT cells.

A single record per CDR3 protein comes from TCRdb applying MiXCR to the 5' RACE reads. This repertoire shows about 240,000 distinct CDR3 sequences, over 9.5% found once; its top ten account for about 4%. Comments on this clonotype: Its target is unknown.

Germline loops: CDR1 MDHEN, CDR2 SYDVKM. V lost 6 bases and J lost 3, with 18 bases in between. This CDR3 spans 16 amino acids. These data were also reused for a study on yellow fever vaccine responses in identical twins.

V is TRBV28 and J is TRBJ2-1, with D perhaps TRBD1 or TRBD2 (5 bases each). Sequencing used memory (CD45RO+) T cells sorted from blood. The sequence derives from a woman between 18 and 29 years old in good health. The CDR3 DNA sequence: TGTGCCAGCAGCGATTCCGGGACGGGAAACTACAATGAGCAGTTCTTC. It yields the protein CASSDSGTGNYNEQFF.